A selection of T cell receptor beta chains follows, all from one sample in a study of T cells in localized non-small cell lung cancer. Here immunoSEQ multiplex PCR was the method, and the copy in TCRdb shows in-frame clones only, minus some. The table lists 30,000 to 45,000 clones, over 85% of them singletons. The sequences come from peripheral blood, collected before any cancer treatment. The source of these receptors is a female donor of 60 years or more with stage I lung adenocarcinoma. Each CDR3 is given with its conserved first and last residue. Each record gives: clone size, J gene, V gene, D gene, CDR3 protein, CDR3 DNA. D genes are given only for firm matches. Rows give clone size only sometimes, using once, few, many, or a class for an expanded clone.

abundance: medium-sized
j_gene: TRBJ1-1
v_gene: TRBV19
d_gene: .
CDR3aa: CASTYLGGMAGVNTEAFF
CDR3nt: TGTGCCAGTACCTACTTGGGGGGTATGGCAGGCGTGAACACTGAAGCTTTCTTT

abundance: .
j_gene: TRBJ1-3
v_gene: TRBV6-5
d_gene: .
CDR3aa: CASSYSSGAGNTIYF
CDR3nt: TGTGCCAGCAGTTACTCCTCTGGGGCTGGAAACACCATATATTTT

abundance: .
j_gene: TRBJ2-5
v_gene: TRBV15
d_gene: TRBD2
CDR3aa: CATSRHGTSGGAWETQYF
CDR3nt: TGTGCCACCAGCAGACACGGGACTAGCGGGGGGGCGTGGGAGACCCAGTACTTC

abundance: once
j_gene: TRBJ2-7
v_gene: TRBV5-1
d_gene: TRBD1
CDR3aa: CASSYRGPTSYEQYF
CDR3nt: TGCGCCAGCAGTTACAGGGGTCCTACTAGTTACGAGCAGTACTTC

abundance: .
j_gene: TRBJ1-2
v_gene: TRBV19
d_gene: .
CDR3aa: CASSKAGYGYTF
CDR3nt: TGTGCCAGTAGTAAAGCTGGCTATGGCTACACCTTC

abundance: .
j_gene: TRBJ1-1
v_gene: TRBV7-9
d_gene: TRBD1
CDR3aa: CASSLEVTGATEAFF
CDR3nt: TGTGCCAGCAGCTTAGAGGTGACAGGGGCCACTGAAGCTTTCTTT

abundance: .
j_gene: TRBJ1-4
v_gene: TRBV5-8
d_gene: .
CDR3aa: CASSSSGQSTNEKLFF
CDR3nt: TGTGCCAGCAGCTCCTCAGGACAGAGCACTAATGAAAAACTGTTTTTT

abundance: .
j_gene: TRBJ2-3
v_gene: TRBV5-5
d_gene: .
CDR3aa: CASSFSFDTQYF
CDR3nt: TGTGCCAGCAGCTTCAGCTTTGATACGCAGTATTTT

abundance: few
j_gene: TRBJ1-4
v_gene: TRBV1
d_gene: .
CDR3aa: CTSSPRGGAPNEKLFF
CDR3nt: TGCACCAGCAGCCCCCGTGGAGGGGCCCCTAATGAAAAACTGTTTTTT

abundance: .
j_gene: TRBJ2-5
v_gene: TRBV11-2
d_gene: TRBD2
CDR3aa: CASSLGARGGTQETQYF
CDR3nt: TGTGCCAGCAGCTTAGGGGCCCGGGGGGGCACCCAAGAGACCCAGTACTTC

abundance: .
j_gene: TRBJ1-4
v_gene: TRBV9
d_gene: .
CDR3aa: CASSVVGQGPEKLFF
CDR3nt: TGTGCCAGCAGCGTAGTCGGCCAAGGGCCTGAAAAACTGTTTTTT

abundance: .
j_gene: TRBJ1-4
v_gene: TRBV5-5
d_gene: .
CDR3aa: CASSRRVDGEKLFF
CDR3nt: TGTGCCAGCAGCAGAAGGGTGGATGGTGAAAAACTGTTTTTT

abundance: .
j_gene: TRBJ2-1
v_gene: TRBV7-3
d_gene: .
CDR3aa: CASSLMGDPRSSYNEQFF
CDR3nt: TGTGCCAGCAGCTTAATGGGGGACCCCCGGAGCTCCTACAATGAGCAGTTCTTC

abundance: .
j_gene: TRBJ1-6
v_gene: TRBV19
d_gene: .
CDR3aa: CASSPQGNNSPLHF
CDR3nt: TGTGCCAGTAGTCCACAGGGTAATAATTCACCCCTCCACTTT

abundance: .
j_gene: TRBJ2-3
v_gene: TRBV7-3
d_gene: TRBD2
CDR3aa: CASSPMGGGATDTQYF
CDR3nt: TGTGCCAGCAGCCCCATGGGCGGGGGGGCTACAGATACGCAGTATTTT

abundance: .
j_gene: TRBJ2-2
v_gene: TRBV5-1
d_gene: TRBD2
CDR3aa: CASRPSGGISNTGELFF
CDR3nt: TGCGCCAGCAGACCCAGCGGGGGGATTTCTAACACCGGGGAGCTGTTTTTT